The next 9 T cell receptor beta chains were all read from a single sample in a study of blood T cell repertoires in COVID-19. TCRdb's table, derived via immunoSEQ multiplex PCR, lists solely in-frame clones and lacks some. The table shows approximately 60,000 clones, with about 78% occurring only once. The sequencing input was peripheral blood. The receptor source for this set is a woman at least 80 years old with acute or convalescent COVID-19.

The J gene is TRBJ2-7, the V gene TRBV2; 8 nucleotides match TRBD2. CDR1 and CDR2 (germline): SNHLY, FYNNEI. V dropped 3 bases and J dropped 2; count of bases not matched to a gene: 12. This CDR3 spans 17 amino acids. The CDR3 DNA is TGTGCCAGCAGTGATCTGGTCGGGAGGGAATTAACCTACGAGCAGTACTTC. Translating gives CASSDLVGRELTYEQYF.

This chain connects TRBV18 to TRBJ1-3; D unresolved. Trimming removed 4 bases at V and 0 bases at J, with 10 bases between. Germline lookup yields CDR1 KGHSH and CDR2 LQKENI. The CDR3 runs to 15 residues. The CDR3 region is CASSLTPSSGNTIYF. The CDR3 DNA reads TGTGCCAGCTCACTGACACCGAGCTCTGGAAACACCATATATTTT.

The CDR3 reads CASSFDSNEKLFF. The DNA for the CDR3 is TGTGCCAGCAGTTTCGACTCTAATGAAAAACTGTTTTTT. The rearrangement joins TRBV12-3 or TRBV12-4 to TRBJ1-4; D gene unclear. This CDR3 region has 13 residues. Deletions cut 3 bases from V and 3 bases from J, with 5 bases between.

The chain combines TRBV5-6 with TRBJ2-7; 7 bases match TRBD2. Germline lookup yields CDR1 SGHDT and CDR2 YYEEEE. Trimming removed 1 base from V and 3 bases from J; junction bases left unmatched: 10. There are 16 residues in the CDR3. CDR3 in amino acids: CASSLPSGRVRYEQYF. The CDR3 DNA reads as TGTGCCAGCAGCTTGCCTAGCGGTAGGGTCCGCTACGAGCAGTACTTC.

The sample holds a few counts of this clone. The V call is TRBV2, the J call TRBJ1-2; a weak D match, TRBD1 (6 bases). The CDR3 spans 15 residues. Germline lookup yields CDR1 SNHLY and CDR2 FYNNEI. Trimming removed 6 bases at V and 7 bases at J, with 21 bases between. The CDR3 DNA is TGTGCCAGCAGGGGTCCGAGGACAGCGTCAGGTGGCTACACCTTC. It specifies CASRGPRTASGGYTF.

The V and J genes are TRBV28 and TRBJ1-1; TRBD1 matches 8 bases. The CDR3 is 17 amino acids. The germline V gene has CDR1 MDHEN and CDR2 SYDVKM. Trimming cost V 5 bases and J 1 base; bases outside gene matches: 12. This CDR3 reads CASSPRTGRRGNTEAFF. CDR3 bases: TGTGCCAGCAGTCCCCGGACAGGGAGAAGGGGGAACACTGAAGCTTTCTTT.

Points on this clone: The CDR3 ends on some other residue instead of the conserved phenylalanine or tryptophan, so this is likely a read error. Because the CDR3's place on the DNA is in doubt, the DNA is left out and the CDR3 is given as listed by TCRdb. The V and J genes are TRBV5-6 and TRBJ1-1. The CDR3 length is 17 residues, termini included. Per germline, CDR1 SGHDT and CDR2 YYEEEE. CDR3 residues: CASSIQSGWVTDRDVGV.

The gene calls are TRBV6-5 and TRBJ1-4, with TRBD1 identical over 8 bases. CDR3 length: 16 residues. The trim removed 0 bases at V and 4 bases at J, leaving 4 bases unmatched. Germline V gene data show CDR1 as MNHEY and CDR2 as SVGAGI. CDR3 loop: CASSYSRQGINEKLFF. In nucleotides, the CDR3 is TGTGCCAGCAGTTACTCCCGACAGGGGATTAATGAAAAACTGTTTTTT.

The J gene is TRBJ2-5, the V gene TRBV30; D remains ambiguous. The CDR3 extends over 11 amino acids. CDR1 GTSNPN and CDR2 SVGIG come from the germline V gene (reference sequence). The V and J ends lost 6 bases and 7 bases respectively, with 12 bases between them. This CDR3 reads CACRVAGTQYF. In DNA form, the CDR3 reads TGTGCCTGCCGAGTGGCAGGGACCCAGTACTTC.